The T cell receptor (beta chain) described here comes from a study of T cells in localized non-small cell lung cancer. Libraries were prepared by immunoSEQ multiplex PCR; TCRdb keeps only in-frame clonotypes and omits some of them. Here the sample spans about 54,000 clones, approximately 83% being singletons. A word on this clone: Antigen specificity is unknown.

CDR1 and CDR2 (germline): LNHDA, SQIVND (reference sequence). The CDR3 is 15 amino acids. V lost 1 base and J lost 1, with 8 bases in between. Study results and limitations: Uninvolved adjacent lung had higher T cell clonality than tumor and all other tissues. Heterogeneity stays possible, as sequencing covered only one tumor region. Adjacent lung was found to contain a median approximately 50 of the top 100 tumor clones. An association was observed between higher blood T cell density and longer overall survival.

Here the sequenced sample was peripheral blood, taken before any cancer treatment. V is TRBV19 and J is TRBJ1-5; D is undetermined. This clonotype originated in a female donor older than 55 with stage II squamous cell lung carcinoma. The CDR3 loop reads CASSIGGKSNQPQHF. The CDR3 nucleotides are TGTGCCAGTAGTATAGGAGGGAAAAGCAATCAGCCCCAGCATTTT.